This is a list of T cell receptor beta chains from one sample in a study of T cell changes during pregnancy in multiple sclerosis. Sequencing was performed with immunoSEQ multiplex PCR; in TCRdb, only in-frame clones are kept and a portion is missing. Of 85,000 to 90,000 clones listed, around 93% are singletons. Sequences were derived from peripheral blood, sampled in the first trimester of pregnancy. These receptors all come from a female donor in good health, enrolled as a control in a pregnancy study. CDR3s leave out the opening cysteine and the closing phenylalanine or tryptophan. Only some rows state a clone size, as once, few, many or a class for expanded clones.

>once|TRBV28|TRBJ1-2
ASSPPLPTGGQSGYT
>NA|TRBV4-3|TRBJ1-5
ASSQDRDRGHQPQH
>NA|TRBV5-6|TRBJ2-7
ASSSRVSYEQY
>NA|TRBV28|TRBJ1-5
ASSPQPGQGHSNQPQH
>NA|TRBV9|TRBJ1-3
ASSDERTAGNTIY
>NA|TRBV18|TRBJ1-1
ASSPRGGGAF
>NA|TRBV2|TRBJ1-5
ASTGGPQPQH
>NA|TRBV28|TRBJ1-5
ASRRGGPQH
>NA|TRBV7-9|TRBJ1-2
ASSGGVNYGYT
>NA|TRBV19|TRBJ2-3
ASSPGLIWTDTQY
>NA|TRBV5-1|TRBJ1-6
ASSLQGANALH
>NA|TRBV10-3|TRBJ2-6
AISEPSTGPGANVLT
>NA|TRBV7-8|TRBJ2-7
ASSLALGTVTYEQY
>NA|TRBV6-1|TRBJ2-1
ASSVPRGYNEQF
>NA|TRBV5-1|TRBJ2-2
ASSFGTLTGELF
>NA|TRBV9|TRBJ2-1
ASSGGGANEQF
>NA|TRBV28|TRBJ1-4
ASPNRGRTNEKLF
>NA|TRBV4-1|TRBJ1-5
ASSQGQGPNQPQH
>NA|TRBV4-2|TRBJ1-1
ASSQDSDTEAF
>NA|TRBV7-3|TRBJ2-7
ASSPQTGLAGGSYEQY
>NA|TRBV7-9|TRBJ2-5
ASSLGQSNQETQY
>NA|TRBV5-4|TRBJ2-5
ASSPGGSRGTQY
>NA|TRBV6-1|TRBJ1-5
AINNNKGLQPQH
>NA|TRBV4-3|TRBJ2-7
ASSQDMWGFYEQY
>few|TRBV4-2|TRBJ2-7
ASSQEANHLSYEQY
>NA|TRBV4-3|TRBJ2-3
ASSTGTDTDTQY
>NA|TRBV7-2|TRBJ1-3
ASSLEGPGTGNTIY
>NA|TRBV4-3|TRBJ1-2
ASSQDTEKYGYT
>NA|TRBV28|TRBJ1-2
AIWAVNYGYT
>NA|TRBV5-1|TRBJ2-1
ASSLGQGGREQF
>NA|TRBV11-2|TRBJ2-1
ASSLALGDTGINEQF
>NA|TRBV15|TRBJ2-3
ATSGDFSATDTQY
>NA|TRBV19|TRBJ1-6
ASTPTGTGNSPLH
>NA|TRBV4-3|TRBJ2-7
ASSQMGQGHYEQY
>once|TRBV14|TRBJ2-3
ASSLGLAWDTQY
>NA|TRBV7-9|TRBJ1-1
ASSPEGGATEAF
>NA|TRBV7-9|TRBJ2-1
ASSFPLVGEQF
>NA|TRBV2|TRBJ1-4
ASRTRGLTNEKLF
>NA|TRBV6-6|TRBJ2-2
AAVKLASSGELF
>NA|TRBV6-1|TRBJ2-5
ASSRDRMQETQY
>once|TRBV7-7|TRBJ2-2
ASRPGNTGELF
>NA|TRBV7-2|TRBJ2-4
ASSLTSGGAKNIQY
>NA|TRBV11-2|TRBJ2-5
ASSYGTGASQETQY
>NA|TRBV5-6|TRBJ2-5
ASSDGTGAKTQY
>NA|TRBV6-4|TRBJ2-1
ASSVSLAGSTYNEQF
>NA|TRBV19|TRBJ2-2
ASSMEVITGELF
>NA|TRBV7-2|TRBJ1-1
ASSATIRDSARRAEAF
>NA|TRBV2|TRBJ1-4
ASSKARQGGHEKLF
>NA|TRBV10-3|TRBJ2-7
AISESLGSLGSYEQY
>NA|TRBV5-6|TRBJ1-2
ASSPGRAGRSYGYT
>NA|TRBV7-8|TRBJ2-1
ASSSKGLAGSYNEQF
>NA|TRBV28|TRBJ2-7
ASSLLGVAYEQY
>NA|TRBV30|TRBJ1-5
AWSPQLTGQPQH
>once|TRBV6-5|TRBJ1-2
ASSYRPGYGYT
>NA|TRBV5-1|TRBJ1-6
ASSLAVTGNSPLH
>once|TRBV7-2|TRBJ1-2
ASSLQAGANYGYT
>few|TRBV29-1|TRBJ1-3
GGGQGAGNTIY
>few|TRBV4-2|TRBJ1-5
ASSPLLGNQPQH
>once|TRBV18|TRBJ2-7
ASSPRGTETSYEQY
>once|TRBV6-5|TRBJ1-6
ASSYAGQGYSPLH